A selection of T cell receptor beta chains follows, all from one sample in a study of cytomegalovirus exposure and HLA in healthy donors. Here immunoSEQ multiplex PCR was the method, and the copy in TCRdb shows in-frame clones only, minus some. This sample carries some 56,000 clones, approximately 94% of them seen once, and the ten largest clones take around 1.1%. Sequenced input: PBMCs. The receptor source for this set is a man aged 18 to 35 in good health and CMV-seronegative. The CDR3 runs from the conserved cysteine through the conserved F or W. The D gene is left open where the match is weak. Clone size is given for some rows only: seen once, a few or many times, or a class if the clone is expanded.

j_call | clone_size | d_call | v_call | cdr3_nt | cdr3_aa
TRBJ2-7 | - | TRBD1 | TRBV28 | TGTGCCAGCAGGGGACAGTCGATATACGAGCAGTACTTC | CASRGQSIYEQYF
TRBJ1-2 | - | - | TRBV28 | TGTGCCAGCAGTTTGCGAGAATATGGCTACACCTTC | CASSLREYGYTF
TRBJ2-1 | - | TRBD1 | TRBV5-1 | TGCGCCAGCAGCTTGGCCACAATCGGACAGGGGGCGACTGAGCAGTTCTTC | CASSLATIGQGATEQFF
TRBJ2-1 | - | - | TRBV7-2 | TGTGCCAGCAGCTTAGTAGCCGAGCAGTTCTTC | CASSLVAEQFF
TRBJ2-7 | - | TRBD2 | TRBV11-2 | TGTGCCAGCAGCTTAGTGGCTAGCGGATCCTACGAGCAGTACTTC | CASSLVASGSYEQYF
TRBJ2-4 | - | - | TRBV7-2 | TGTGCCAGCAGCCTAGGGTTGGGGGGTCAAAACATTCAGTACTTC | CASSLGLGGQNIQYF
TRBJ2-3 | - | TRBD1 | TRBV7-3 | TGTGCCAGCAGCTTAAGAGCCGGGACAGGGTCCGATACGCAGTATTTT | CASSLRAGTGSDTQYF
TRBJ2-7 | - | - | TRBV6-8 | TGTGCCAGCAGTTACGAAGAGGCAGAGCCGAGCTACGAGCAGTACTTC | CASSYEEAEPSYEQYF
TRBJ1-1 | - | - | TRBV7-2 | TGTGCCAGCATGGGACAAATGAACACTGAAGCTTTCTTT | CASMGQMNTEAFF
TRBJ2-7 | - | TRBD1 | TRBV11-2 | TGTGCCAGCAGTGTTCTCAGGGGACAGGGGTCCGACGAGCAGTACTTC | CASSVLRGQGSDEQYF
TRBJ2-7 | once | - | TRBV21-1 | TGTGCCAGCAGCAAAGTTGGGGCAGTGGCCCCCTACGAGCAGTACTTC | CASSKVGAVAPYEQYF
TRBJ2-1 | - | - | TRBV28 | TGTGCCAGCAGCCTCCACCCTAGAGGAACTTACAATGAGCAGTTCTTC | CASSLHPRGTYNEQFF
TRBJ1-2 | - | TRBD1 | TRBV19 | TGTGCCAGTAGTACCGGACAGGAGTTCTATGGCTACACCTTC | CASSTGQEFYGYTF
TRBJ2-5 | - | TRBD2 | TRBV7-2 | TGTGCCAGCAGCTCGAAAGCCGGGACTAGCGGGAGGGAACAAGAGACCCAGTACTTC | CASSSKAGTSGREQETQYF
TRBJ2-7 | - | TRBD2 | TRBV10-3 | TGTGCCATCAGCGGACTAGCGGGAGAGCCGTCCTACGAGCAGTACTTC | CAISGLAGEPSYEQYF
TRBJ2-7 | - | - | TRBV29-1 | TGCAGCGTTGCCGGCGGGATCTACGAGCAGTACTTC | CSVAGGIYEQYF
TRBJ2-5 | - | - | TRBV4-1 | TGCGCCAGCAGCCACCCATTCGAGACCCAGTACTTC | CASSHPFETQYF
TRBJ1-1 | - | TRBD1 | TRBV5-4 | TGTGCCAGCAGCCTGACAGGGGGCGCGTCTGAAGCTTTCTTT | CASSLTGGASEAFF
TRBJ2-3 | once | - | TRBV7-2 | TGTGCCAGCAGCGTACTTAGCACAGATACGCAGTATTTT | CASSVLSTDTQYF
TRBJ2-5 | - | TRBD2 | TRBV5-1 | TGCGCCAGCAGCTCGGGACTAACCCCAGAGACCCAGTACTTC | CASSSGLTPETQYF
TRBJ2-3 | - | TRBD2 | TRBV6-1 | TGTGCCAGCAGTCGCGGGAGCTTTGTCACAGATACGCAGTATTTT | CASSRGSFVTDTQYF
TRBJ2-5 | - | TRBD2 | TRBV7-2 | TGTGCCAGCAGCTATGCGGGACTAGCGGCCCAAGAGACCCAGTACTTC | CASSYAGLAAQETQYF